This T cell receptor beta chain was captured in a study of early T cells in non-severe SARS-CoV-2 infection. In this sample, this clonotype turned up many times. TCRdb analysed the 5' RACE reads with MiXCR anew, one entry per CDR3 protein. The data show around 50,000 distinct CDR3 sequences, roughly 6.8% seen once. V lost 2 bases and J lost 3, with 9 bases in between. The CDR3 runs to 14 residues. Germline V gene sequence: CDR1 LGHNA, CDR2 YSLEER. The sample comprised whole blood. The sequence derives from an adult who was a healthcare worker with PCR-confirmed SARS-CoV-2 infection or an uninfected control (not recorded which). J is TRBJ2-3 and V is TRBV4-3; D remains unclear. The DNA of the CDR3 is TGCGCCAGCAGCCAAAGGCTAGAAACAGATACGCAGTATTTT. Protein product: CASSQRLETDTQYF.